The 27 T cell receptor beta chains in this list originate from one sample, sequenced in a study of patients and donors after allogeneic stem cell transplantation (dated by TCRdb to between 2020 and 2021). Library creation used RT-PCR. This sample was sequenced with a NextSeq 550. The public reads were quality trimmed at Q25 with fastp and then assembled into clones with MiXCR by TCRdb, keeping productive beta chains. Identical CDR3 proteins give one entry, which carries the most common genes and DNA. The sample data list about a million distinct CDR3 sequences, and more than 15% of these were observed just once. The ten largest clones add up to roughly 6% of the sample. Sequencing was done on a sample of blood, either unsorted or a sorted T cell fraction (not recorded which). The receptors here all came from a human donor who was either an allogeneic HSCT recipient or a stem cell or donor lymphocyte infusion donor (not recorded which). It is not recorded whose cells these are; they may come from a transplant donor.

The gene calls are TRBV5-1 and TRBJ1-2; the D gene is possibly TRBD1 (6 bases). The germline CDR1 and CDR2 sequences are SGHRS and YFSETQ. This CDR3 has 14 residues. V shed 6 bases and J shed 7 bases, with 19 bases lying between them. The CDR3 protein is CASTFRAGVSGYTF. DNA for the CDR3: TGCGCCAGCACCTTTAGGGCAGGGGTCTCTGGCTACACCTTC. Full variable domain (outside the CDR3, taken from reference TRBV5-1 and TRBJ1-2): KAGVTQTPRYLIKTRGQQVTLSCSPISGHRSVSWYQQTPGQGLQFLFEYFSETQRNKGNFPGRFSGRQFSNSRSEMNVSTLELGDSALYLCASTFRAGVSGYTFGSGTRLTVV.

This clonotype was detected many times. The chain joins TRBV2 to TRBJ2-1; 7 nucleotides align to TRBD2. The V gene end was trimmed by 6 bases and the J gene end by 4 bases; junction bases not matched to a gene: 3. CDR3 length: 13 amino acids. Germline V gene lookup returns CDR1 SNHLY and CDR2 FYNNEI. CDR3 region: CASRASGYNEQFF. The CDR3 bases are TGTGCCAGCAGGGCTAGCGGATACAATGAGCAGTTCTTC.

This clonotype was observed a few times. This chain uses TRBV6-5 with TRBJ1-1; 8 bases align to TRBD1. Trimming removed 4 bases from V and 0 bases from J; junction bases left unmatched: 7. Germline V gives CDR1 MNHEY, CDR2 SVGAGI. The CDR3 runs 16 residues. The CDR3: CASSSPGTGLNTEAFF. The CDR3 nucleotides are TGTGCCAGCAGTTCCCCCGGGACAGGTTTGAACACTGAAGCTTTCTTT.

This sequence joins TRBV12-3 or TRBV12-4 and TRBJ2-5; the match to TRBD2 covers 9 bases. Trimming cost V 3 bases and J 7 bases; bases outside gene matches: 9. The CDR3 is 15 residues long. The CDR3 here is CASSLGGGVTWTQYF. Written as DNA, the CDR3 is TGTGCCAGCAGTTTGGGCGGGGGGGTCACTTGGACCCAGTACTTC.

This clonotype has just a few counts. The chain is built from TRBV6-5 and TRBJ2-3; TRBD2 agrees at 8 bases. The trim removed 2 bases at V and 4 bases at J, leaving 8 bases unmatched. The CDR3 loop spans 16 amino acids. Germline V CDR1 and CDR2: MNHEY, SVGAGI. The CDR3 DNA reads TGTGCCAGCAGTTACGCAGCGGGAGAAGTCGCAGATACGCAGTATTTT. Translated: CASSYAAGEVADTQYF.

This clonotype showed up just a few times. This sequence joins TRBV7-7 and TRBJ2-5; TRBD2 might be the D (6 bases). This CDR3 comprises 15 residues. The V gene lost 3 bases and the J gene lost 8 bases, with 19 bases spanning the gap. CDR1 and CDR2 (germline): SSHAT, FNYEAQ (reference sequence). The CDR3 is CASSFGPGDSDTQYF. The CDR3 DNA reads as TGTGCCAGCAGCTTCGGCCCGGGGGACTCTGATACCCAGTACTTC.

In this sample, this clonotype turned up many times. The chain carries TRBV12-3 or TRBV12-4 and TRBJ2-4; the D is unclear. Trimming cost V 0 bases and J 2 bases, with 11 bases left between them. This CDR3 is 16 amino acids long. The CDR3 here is CASSLASWAPKNIQYF. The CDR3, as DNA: TGTGCCAGCAGTTTAGCCTCATGGGCGCCCAAAAACATTCAGTACTTC.

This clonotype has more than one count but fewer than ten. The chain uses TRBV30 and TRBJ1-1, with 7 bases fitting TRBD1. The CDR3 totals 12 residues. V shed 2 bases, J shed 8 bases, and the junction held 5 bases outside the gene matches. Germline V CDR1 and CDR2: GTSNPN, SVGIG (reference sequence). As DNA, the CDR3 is TGTGCCTGGAGTTCAGACAGGGTGGAAGCTTTCTTT. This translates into CAWSSDRVEAFF.

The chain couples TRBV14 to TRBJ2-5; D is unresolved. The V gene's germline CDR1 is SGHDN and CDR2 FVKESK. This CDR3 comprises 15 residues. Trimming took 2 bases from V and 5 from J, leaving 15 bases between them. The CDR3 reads CASSQMTRRQETQYF. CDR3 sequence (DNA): TGTGCCAGCAGCCAAATGACCAGGCGCCAGGAGACCCAGTACTTC. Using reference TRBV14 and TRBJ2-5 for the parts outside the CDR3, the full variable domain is EAGVTQFPSHSVIEKGQTVTLRCDPISGHDNLYWYRRVMGKEIKFLLHFVKESKQDESGMPNNRFLAERTGGTYSTLKVQPAELEDSGVYFCASSQMTRRQETQYFGPGTRLLVL.

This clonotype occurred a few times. The chain's CDR3 is CASSEGSQSTEAFF. Here the CDR3 DNA reads TGTGCCAGCAGTGAAGGCTCGCAGAGCACTGAAGCTTTCTTT. The rearrangement links TRBV6-4 to TRBJ1-1; D unresolved. With 3 bases removed from V and 4 bases from J, the gap between germline ends came to 12 bases. Germline CDR1 reads MRHNA; CDR2 reads SNTAGT. CDR3 length: 14 residues.

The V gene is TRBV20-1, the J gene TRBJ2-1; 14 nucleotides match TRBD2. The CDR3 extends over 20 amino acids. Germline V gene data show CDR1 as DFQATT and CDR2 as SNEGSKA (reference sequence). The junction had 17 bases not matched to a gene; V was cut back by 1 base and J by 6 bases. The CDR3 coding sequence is TGCAGTGCTAGAGTCCTGCTTGGGACTAGCGGGAGAAGTGAAGGCAATGAGCAGTTCTTC. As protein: CSARVLLGTSGRSEGNEQFF.

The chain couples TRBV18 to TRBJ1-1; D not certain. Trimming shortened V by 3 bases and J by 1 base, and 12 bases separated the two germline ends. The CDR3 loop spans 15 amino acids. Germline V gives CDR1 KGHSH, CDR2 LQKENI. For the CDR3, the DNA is TGTGCCAGCTCACCTGGAAAGACCCAGAACACTGAAGCTTTCTTT. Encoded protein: CASSPGKTQNTEAFF.

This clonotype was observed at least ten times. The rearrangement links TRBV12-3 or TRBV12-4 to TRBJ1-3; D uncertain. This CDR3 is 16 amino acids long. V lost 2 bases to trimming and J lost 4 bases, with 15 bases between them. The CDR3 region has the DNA TGTGCCAGCAGTTTAAATAGGATGTACCTCGGAAACACCATATATTTT. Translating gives CASSLNRMYLGNTIYF.

The CDR3 protein is CASSGGTVANEQFF. CDR3 nucleotides: TGTGCCAGCAGTGGGGGGACAGTGGCCAATGAGCAGTTCTTC. V gene TRBV25-1 combines with J gene TRBJ2-1; 7 positions match TRBD1. The trim removed 4 bases at V and 6 bases at J, leaving 6 bases unmatched. Germline-derived CDR1 and CDR2 are MGHDK and SYGVNS. The CDR3 totals 14 residues.

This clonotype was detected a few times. The CDR3 DNA sequence: TGTGCCAGCAGCGTAGCTATGGGGGACACTGAAGCTTTCTTT. This encodes CASSVAMGDTEAFF. The chain is built from TRBV9 and TRBJ1-1; D possibly corresponds to TRBD1 (5 bases). This CDR3 has 14 amino acids. Trimming stripped 0 bases from V and 3 bases from J, with 9 bases between. Germline V gene sequence: CDR1 SGDLS, CDR2 YYNGEE.

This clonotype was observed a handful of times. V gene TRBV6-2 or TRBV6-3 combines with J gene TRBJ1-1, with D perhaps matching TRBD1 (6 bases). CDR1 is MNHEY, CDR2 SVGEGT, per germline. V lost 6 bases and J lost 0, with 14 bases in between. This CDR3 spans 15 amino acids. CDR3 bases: TGTGCCAGCAGACGGAGGACAGACATGAACACTGAAGCTTTCTTT. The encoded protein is CASRRRTDMNTEAFF.

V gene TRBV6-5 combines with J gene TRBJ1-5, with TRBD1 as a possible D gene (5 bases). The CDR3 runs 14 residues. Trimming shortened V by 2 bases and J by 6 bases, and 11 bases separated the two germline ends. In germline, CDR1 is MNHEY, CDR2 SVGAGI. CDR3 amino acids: CASSYGAGSQPQHF. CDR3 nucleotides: TGTGCCAGCAGTTACGGAGCAGGGAGTCAGCCCCAGCATTTT.

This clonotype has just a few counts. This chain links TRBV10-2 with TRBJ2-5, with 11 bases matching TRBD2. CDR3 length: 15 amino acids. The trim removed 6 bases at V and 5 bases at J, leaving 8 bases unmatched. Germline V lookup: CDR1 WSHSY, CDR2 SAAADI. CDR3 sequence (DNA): TGCGCCAGCAGGCGGACTAGCGGGCGACTTGAGACCCAGTACTTC. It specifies CASRRTSGRLETQYF.

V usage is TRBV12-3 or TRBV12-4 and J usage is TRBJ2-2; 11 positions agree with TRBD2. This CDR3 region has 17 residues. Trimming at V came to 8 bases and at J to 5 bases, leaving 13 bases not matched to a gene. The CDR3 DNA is TGTGCCAGCCAAGGGGCTAGCGGGAGGTTCGGGACCGGGGAGCTGTTTTTT. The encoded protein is CASQGASGRFGTGELFF.

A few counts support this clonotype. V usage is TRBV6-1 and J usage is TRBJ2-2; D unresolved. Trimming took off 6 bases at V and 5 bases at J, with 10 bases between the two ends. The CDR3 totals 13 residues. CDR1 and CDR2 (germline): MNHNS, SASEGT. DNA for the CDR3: TGTGCCAGCAGGGCCCAACGGACCGGGGAGCTGTTTTTT. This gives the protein CASRAQRTGELFF.

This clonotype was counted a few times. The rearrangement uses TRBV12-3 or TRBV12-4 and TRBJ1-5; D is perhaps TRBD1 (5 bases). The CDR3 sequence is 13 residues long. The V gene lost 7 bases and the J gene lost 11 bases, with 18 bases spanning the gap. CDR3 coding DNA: TGTGCCAGCACCCGCGGGTCCGAAGGGGCCCAGCATTTT. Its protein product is CASTRGSEGAQHF.

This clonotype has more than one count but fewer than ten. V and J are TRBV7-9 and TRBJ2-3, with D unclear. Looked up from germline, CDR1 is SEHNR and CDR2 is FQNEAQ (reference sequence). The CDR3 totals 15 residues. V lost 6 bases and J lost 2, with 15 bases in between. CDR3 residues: CASRERVGHTDTQYF. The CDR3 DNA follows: TGTGCCAGCAGGGAAAGGGTGGGTCACACAGATACGCAGTATTTT.

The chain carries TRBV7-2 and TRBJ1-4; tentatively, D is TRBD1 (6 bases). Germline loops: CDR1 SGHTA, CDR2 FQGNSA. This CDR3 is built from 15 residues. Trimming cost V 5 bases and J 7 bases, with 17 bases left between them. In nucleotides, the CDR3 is TGTGCCAGCAGCACCATTGCAGGGGCGGGTGAAAAACTGTTTTTT. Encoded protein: CASSTIAGAGEKLFF.

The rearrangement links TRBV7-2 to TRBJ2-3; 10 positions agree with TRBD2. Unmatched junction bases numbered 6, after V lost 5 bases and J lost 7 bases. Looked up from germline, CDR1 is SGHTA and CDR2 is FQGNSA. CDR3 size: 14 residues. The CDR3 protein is CASSPSGGAHTQYF. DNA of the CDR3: TGTGCCAGCAGCCCAAGCGGGGGGGCACATACGCAGTATTTT.

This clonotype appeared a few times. CDR3 loop: CASSSTHPDRGDETQYF. The DNA of the CDR3 is TGTGCCAGCAGTTCAACACATCCTGACAGGGGGGATGAGACCCAGTACTTC. This chain uses TRBV12-3 or TRBV12-4 with TRBJ2-5; 9 positions match TRBD1. The CDR3 contains 17 residues. Germline trimming cut 4 bases from V and 5 bases from J; bases unmatched to any gene: 14.

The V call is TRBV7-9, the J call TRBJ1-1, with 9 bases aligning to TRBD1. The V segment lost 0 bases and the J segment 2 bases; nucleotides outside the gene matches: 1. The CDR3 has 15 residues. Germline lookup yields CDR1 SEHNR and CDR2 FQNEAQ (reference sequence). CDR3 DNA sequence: TGTGCCAGCAGCTTAGCGGGACAGGGAAACACTGAAGCTTTCTTT. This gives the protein CASSLAGQGNTEAFF. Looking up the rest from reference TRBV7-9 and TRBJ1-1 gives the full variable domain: DTGVSQNPRHKITKRGQNVTFRCDPISEHNRLYWYRQTLGQGPEFLTYFQNEAQLEKSRLLSDRFSAERPKGSFSTLEIQRTEQGDSAMYLCASSLAGQGNTEAFFGQGTRLTVV.

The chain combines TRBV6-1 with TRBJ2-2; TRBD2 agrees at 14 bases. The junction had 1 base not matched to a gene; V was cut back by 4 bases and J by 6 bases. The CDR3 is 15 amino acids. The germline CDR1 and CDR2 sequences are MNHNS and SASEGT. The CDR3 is CASSAGLAGAGELFF. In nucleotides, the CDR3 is TGTGCCAGCAGTGCGGGACTAGCGGGAGCCGGGGAGCTGTTTTTT.